The next 25 T cell receptor beta chains were all read from a single sample in a study of cytomegalovirus exposure and HLA in healthy donors. Use of 60 Vbeta and 13 Jbeta primers characterized the PCR. Sequenced by immunoSEQ multiplex PCR; TCRdb stores in-frame clones only, minus some. The specimen's table records approximately 130,000 clones. Sequenced sample: PBMCs. Receptor source: a woman aged 60-75 years in good health and CMV-seronegative.

The rearrangement links TRBV7-6 to TRBJ2-7, with 7 bases lining up with TRBD1. This CDR3 comprises 16 residues. Germline V CDR1 and CDR2: SGHVS, FNYEAQ. V shed 4 bases and J 2 bases; nucleotides not matched to a gene: 11. The CDR3 DNA reads as TGTGCCAGCAGCTCACCCACTGGGGACAGCCCCTACGAGCAGTACTTC. It specifies CASSSPTGDSPYEQYF.

The chain links TRBV5-1 to TRBJ2-7, with 7 bases fitting TRBD1. This CDR3 spans 14 amino acids. The junction had 5 bases not matched to a gene; V was cut back by 0 bases and J by 5 bases. Germline CDR1 is SGHRS and CDR2 is YFSETQ. CDR3 in DNA: TGCGCCAGCAGCTTGGTGACAGGGACCCACGAGCAGTACTTC. It translates to CASSLVTGTHEQYF.

This chain links TRBV5-1 with TRBJ2-2; D uncertain. Germline CDR1 reads SGHRS; CDR2 reads YFSETQ. V was clipped by 0 bases and J by 0 bases, with 9 bases between them. CDR3 length equals 16 residues. The CDR3 spells CASSLEAGSNTGELFF. In nucleotides, the CDR3 is TGCGCCAGCAGCTTGGAGGCAGGATCGAACACCGGGGAGCTGTTTTTT.

J is TRBJ1-1 and V is TRBV7-9, with D possibly being TRBD1 (5 bases). Trimming removed 5 bases at V and 0 bases at J, with 10 bases between. Germline V gene data show CDR1 as SEHNR and CDR2 as FQNEAQ (reference sequence). The CDR3 is 14 residues long. The CDR3 region is CASSPGGLNTEAFF. For the CDR3, the DNA is TGTGCCAGCAGCCCGGGGGGGTTGAACACTGAAGCTTTCTTT.

The gene calls are TRBV28 and TRBJ2-1, with 9 bases lining up with TRBD1. The germline gives CDR1 MDHEN, CDR2 SYDVKM. J was trimmed by 6 bases and V by 6 bases; bases with no gene match: 9. The CDR3 is made up of 15 amino acids. The CDR3 nucleotides are TGTGCCAGCAGCCCCGGGACAGGGTCGCGCAATGAGCAGTTCTTC. It yields the protein CASSPGTGSRNEQFF.

The chain uses TRBV4-1 and TRBJ1-3; D gene unclear. Germline V gene lookup returns CDR1 MGHRA and CDR2 YSYEKL. The CDR3 contains 17 residues. V lost 0 bases, J lost 0 bases, and 12 bases lay in between. The CDR3 loop reads CASSQDGGEGSGNTIYF. CDR3 nucleotide sequence: TGCGCCAGCAGCCAAGACGGCGGGGAGGGCTCTGGAAACACCATATATTTT.

The V call is TRBV6-5, the J call TRBJ2-3; D is perhaps TRBD1 (8 bases). The V gene lost 5 bases and the J gene lost 2 bases, with 14 bases spanning the gap. Germline CDR1 reads MNHEY; CDR2 reads SVGAGI. This CDR3 comprises 15 residues. The CDR3 DNA sequence: TGTGCCAGCAGTACAGGGGGGGATCACACAGATACGCAGTATTTT. It translates to CASSTGGDHTDTQYF.

This chain connects TRBV5-1 to TRBJ2-5; 10 bases map to TRBD1. The germline V gene has CDR1 SGHRS and CDR2 YFSETQ. This CDR3 has 14 amino acids. J was trimmed by 4 bases and V by 4 bases; bases with no gene match: 4. The CDR3 region has the DNA TGCGCCAGCAGCACGACAGGGGGCTCAGAGACCCAGTACTTC. As protein: CASSTTGGSETQYF.

The chain has TRBV6-5 and TRBJ1-2; 9 bases map to TRBD1. Germline V gene data show CDR1 as MNHEY and CDR2 as SVGAGI. The CDR3 is 14 amino acids. V was pared by 2 bases and J by 4 bases, with 2 bases of the junction left unmatched. The CDR3 here is CASSYGTGIYGYTF. The CDR3 DNA is TGTGCCAGCAGTTACGGGACAGGGATCTATGGCTACACCTTC.

This chain links TRBV20-1 with TRBJ1-2, with 7 bases identical to TRBD1. The CDR3 has 11 residues. The germline V gene has CDR1 DFQATT and CDR2 SNEGSKA (reference sequence). The V gene end was trimmed by 2 bases and the J gene end by 14 bases; junction bases not matched to a gene: 8. In nucleotides, the CDR3 is TGCAGTGCTAGAATTCGACAGGGACGGACCTTC. Translated, it gives CSARIRQGRTF.

A remark on this clone: Because the CDR3's place on the DNA is in doubt, the DNA is left out and the CDR3 is given as listed by TCRdb. The genes are TRBV5-1 and TRBJ1-4. In germline, CDR1 is SGHRS, CDR2 YFSETQ. The CDR3 has 14 amino acids, counting both end residues. The CDR3 spells CASSTSRHNEKLFF.

This chain connects TRBV19 to TRBJ2-5, with 11 bases matching TRBD1. V lost 3 bases and J lost 4; bases outside the gene matches: 1. The CDR3 runs to 14 residues. Germline assignment: CDR1 LNHDA and CDR2 SQIVND (reference sequence). CDR3 sequence: CASSIGQGAETQYF. The CDR3 region has the DNA TGTGCCAGTAGTATTGGACAGGGGGCAGAGACCCAGTACTTC.

For this clone: The sample holds other DNA sequences that translate to the same CDR3. V and J are TRBV7-9 and TRBJ1-6; a possible D gene is TRBD1 (6 bases). Trimming removed 5 bases from V and 5 bases from J, with 13 bases in between. Germline CDR1 is SEHNR and CDR2 is FQNEAQ (reference sequence). This CDR3 is 15 amino acids long. The CDR3 loop is CASSAGARDNSPLHF. The CDR3 DNA reads as TGTGCCAGCAGCGCGGGGGCGCGGGATAATTCACCCCTCCACTTT.

This chain connects TRBV5-1 to TRBJ1-6; 10 positions match TRBD1. The V gene's germline CDR1 is SGHRS and CDR2 YFSETQ. This CDR3 has 16 amino acids. Trimming at V came to 4 bases and at J to 4 bases, leaving 5 bases not matched to a gene. This CDR3 is CASSGGQGLYNSPLHF. CDR3 DNA: TGCGCCAGCAGCGGGGGACAGGGGTTGTATAATTCACCCCTCCACTTT.

V and J are TRBV19 and TRBJ1-5, with 8 bases that match TRBD1. The length of the CDR3 is 16 residues. Unmatched junction bases numbered 8, after V lost 4 bases and J lost 3 bases. Germline V lookup: CDR1 LNHDA, CDR2 SQIVND (reference sequence). The DNA of the CDR3 is TGTGCCAGTAGTAAAGGGACAGGTACTTCCAATCAGCCCCAGCATTTT. Its protein is CASSKGTGTSNQPQHF.

The CDR3 DNA is TGTGCCAGCAGCGGGGGACAGGGGGCTTCAGGCGAGCAGTACTTC. Amino acid sequence: CASSGGQGASGEQYF. The chain joins TRBV13 to TRBJ2-7, with TRBD1 identical over 12 bases. The germline V gene encodes CDR1 PRHDT and CDR2 FYEKMQ (reference sequence). This CDR3 is 15 amino acids long. With V trimmed by 5 bases and J by 6 bases, 8 bases remained unmatched.

V gene TRBV10-2 combines with J gene TRBJ2-1; TRBD2 agrees at 8 bases. The germline gives CDR1 WSHSY, CDR2 SAAADI. CDR3 length: 15 amino acids. J lost 1 base, V lost 6 bases, and 5 bases had no gene match. The DNA for the CDR3 is TGCGCCAGCAGAAGCGGGAGCCCTTCCTACAATGAGCAGTTCTTC. Translated: CASRSGSPSYNEQFF.

This chain links TRBV27 with TRBJ1-1; D might be TRBD1 (5 bases). Trimming stripped 7 bases from V and 1 base from J, with 16 bases between. The CDR3 covers 15 residues. CDR1 is MNHEY, CDR2 SMNVEV, per germline (reference sequence). CDR3 bases: TGTGCCAGCAACCCTCGGGGGAGCCCGAACACTGAAGCTTTCTTT. Encoded protein: CASNPRGSPNTEAFF.

This chain uses TRBV30 with TRBJ1-5; D possibly corresponds to TRBD1 (6 bases). V was trimmed by 2 bases and J by 2 bases, leaving 10 bases between them. From germline, CDR1 is GTSNPN and CDR2 SVGIG (reference sequence). CDR3 length: 14 residues. CDR3 loop: CAWSRGGGNQPQHF. For the CDR3, the DNA is TGTGCCTGGAGTAGAGGGGGGGGCAATCAGCCCCAGCATTTT.

The rearrangement joins TRBV19 to TRBJ2-7, with 8 bases that match TRBD1. Germline V gene lookup returns CDR1 LNHDA and CDR2 SQIVND (reference sequence). Unmatched junction bases numbered 3, after V lost 1 base and J lost 1 base. The CDR3 extends over 15 amino acids. CDR3 region: CASSIGGTGSYEQYF. The CDR3 region has the DNA TGTGCCAGTAGTATAGGAGGGACAGGATCCTACGAGCAGTACTTC.

The chain has TRBV5-1 and TRBJ2-4; no firm D call. The CDR3 has 15 residues. CDR1 is SGHRS and CDR2 is YFSETQ in the germline V gene. Trimming left V 2 bases short and J 2 bases short, with 11 bases between. The CDR3 reads CASSLMGEPKNIQYF. The CDR3 bases are TGCGCCAGCAGCTTAATGGGCGAGCCCAAAAACATTCAGTACTTC.

V gene TRBV5-1 combines with J gene TRBJ1-1; no definite D call. The V end lost 0 bases, the J end lost 1 base, and 10 bases lay between the germline ends. The CDR3 is made up of 15 amino acids. Per germline, CDR1 SGHRS and CDR2 YFSETQ. CDR3 loop: CASSLVGLPNTEAFF. CDR3 nucleotide sequence: TGCGCCAGCAGCTTGGTCGGACTACCGAACACTGAAGCTTTCTTT.

The chain carries TRBV2 and TRBJ2-2; 12 bases are shared with TRBD2. The trim removed 8 bases at V and 5 bases at J, leaving 6 bases unmatched. CDR3 length: 15 amino acids. CDR1 SNHLY and CDR2 FYNNEI come from the germline V gene. CDR3 sequence reads: CASVLAGGVTGELFF. In DNA, the CDR3 is TGTGCCAGCGTCCTAGCGGGGGGGGTTACCGGGGAGCTGTTTTTT.

The V and J genes are TRBV27 and TRBJ2-7; 7 bases match TRBD1. Unmatched junction bases numbered 6, after V lost 5 bases and J lost 2 bases. The germline V gene encodes CDR1 MNHEY and CDR2 SMNVEV (reference sequence). CDR3 length: 14 residues. The CDR3 DNA sequence: TGTGCCAGCAGTCCCACTACAGGGGCCTACGAGCAGTACTTC. Amino acids: CASSPTTGAYEQYF.

The chain recombines TRBV6-5 with TRBJ2-2; D unclear. The length of the CDR3 is 13 residues. The V and J ends lost 3 bases and 8 bases respectively, with 10 bases between them. Germline V gene sequence: CDR1 MNHEY, CDR2 SVGAGI. CDR3 loop: CASSYQVSGELFF. CDR3 coding DNA: TGTGCCAGCAGTTATCAGGTGTCGGGGGAGCTGTTTTTT.